A single T cell receptor (beta chain) is shown here with its context. Its antigen is currently unknown. V shed 6 bases and J shed 4 bases, with 13 bases lying between them. Germline V lookup: CDR1 SGDLS, CDR2 YYNGEE. The length of the CDR3 is 13 residues. The sample belongs to a study of cytomegalovirus exposure and HLA in healthy donors. General study points: It was reported that the classifier diagnosed cytomegalovirus status with high specificity and sensitivity in both the original and validation cohorts. Being indistinguishable, some V segments were excluded, TRBV6-2 and TRBV6-3 among them. The study put 150 to 200 TCR beta chains on its list as cytomegalovirus-associated.

The PCR employed 60 Vbeta primers together with 13 Jbeta primers. The repertoire was sequenced with immunoSEQ multiplex PCR; TCRdb's copy has only in-frame clones and lacks some. The sample has around 130,000 clones. This TCR was sampled from a woman between 40 and 50 years old in good health and CMV-seronegative. What was sequenced was PBMCs. This sequence joins TRBV9 and TRBJ1-2, with D tentatively TRBD1 (5 bases). This CDR3 is CASTAGLSYGYTF. Written as DNA, the CDR3 is TGTGCCAGCACTGCAGGGCTCTCCTATGGCTACACCTTC.